This paragraph reports one T cell receptor beta chain. It has no known antigen specificity. No quality values exist for individual bases; no much larger clone is one base distant. The data belong to a study of blood T cell repertoires in COVID-19 (dated by TCRdb to between 2020 and 2021). Broadly, across the study: Samples covering the acute and convalescent phases of COVID-19 were provided by collaborators in the United States, Italy and Spain. The material from the prospective study consisted of cDNA or gDNA derived from T cells, B-cell-depleted T cells, or PBMCs. The dataset comprised deeply sampled blood TCRbeta repertoires from subjects exposed to, actively infected with, or recovered from COVID-19. A freely available public database, intended as a resource for researchers studying the immune response to SARS-CoV-2, is where the repertoires were released. The samples were drawn from two sources: the first 160 participants of the ongoing ImmuneRACE study, and over 1,000 subjects contributed by 6 global collaborators. Sample metadata almost always included a de-identified subject ID, COVID-19 status, age in years and sex. Where available, HLA class I and class II types were taken from metadata supplied by the sample provider and were not determined by assay-based typing.

The germline V gene (reference sequence) yields SEHNR for CDR1 and FQNEAQ for CDR2. Ends trimmed: V by 3 bases, J by 5 bases; bases unmatched to a gene: 4. The CDR3 holds 14 amino acids from the cysteine to the phenylalanine. The only DNA kept is the CDR3, 42 bases in frame from the first base. TCRbeta CDR3 regions were amplified from genomic DNA using the immunoSEQ Assay, a bias-controlled multiplex PCR. The source study handled its data this way. Within the assay, amplification of reference gene primers was used to estimate how many nucleated cells each sample contained. To quantify the absolute abundance of each unique TCRbeta CDR3 rearrangement, sequence reads were collapsed and filtered. For each sample, productive Simpson clonality was calculated by taking the square root of Simpson's diversity index across productive rearrangements. TCRdb carries this immuneACCESS record with in-frame sequences only. Its versions omit some clonotypes, under half of them owing to an unresolved V gene in the studies checked, with the rest unexplained. The V and J calls and clone size are taken from that table; D and trimming were inferred from the DNA. This sample is represented by about 480,000 clones; 70% to 90% of them were singletons. The ten largest clones represent nearly 2% of the sample.

The study at large found these results: How much clinical and demographic metadata was included differed by source and by participant, and the metadata was provided uncurated.

In the prospective study, participants were about 18 to 95 years old, resided in fewer than 25 geographic areas of the United States, and were enrolled through a virtual design. In the prospective study, participants were assigned to cohorts based on the clinical history participants reported in a screening survey and a study questionnaire. In the prospective study, mobile phlebotomists collected whole blood, serum and a nasopharyngeal or oropharyngeal swab from each participant. Participants in the prospective study had the option to provide additional blood draws and questionnaires over a roughly two-month period. Before DNA extraction, blood samples from the prospective study were shipped at room temperature or frozen.

The sequence joins TRBV7-9 to TRBJ2-7; 10 of the junction bases match TRBD1. This TCR came from a woman between 18 and 29 years old with acute COVID-19. The sequenced sample was PBMCs or T cells enriched from blood (not recorded which). The nucleotides are TGTGCCAGCAGCTTGGGACAGGGGAAACACGAGCAGTACTTC. Protein translation: CASSLGQGKHEQYF.